One sample yielded the 28 T cell receptor beta chains listed below, sequenced in a study of blood T cell repertoires in COVID-19. Sequencing was performed with immunoSEQ multiplex PCR; in TCRdb, only in-frame clones are kept and a portion is missing. Altogether about 74,000 clones are present, 80% to 85% being singletons, with the ten largest covering 7.5% to 9%. Sample: peripheral blood. The receptors stem from a middle-aged man with active COVID-19.

The genes are TRBV5-1 and TRBJ2-5; 8 bases line up with TRBD2. J lost 0 bases, V lost 2 bases, and 3 bases had no gene match. Germline values: CDR1 SGHRS, CDR2 YFSETQ. The CDR3 sequence is 15 residues long. CDR3 DNA: TGCGCCAGCAGCTTCTCGGGAGGGGACCAAGAGACCCAGTACTTC. Its protein is CASSFSGGDQETQYF.

The chain links TRBV18 to TRBJ1-4; TRBD1 might be the D (5 bases). This CDR3 comprises 15 residues. Per germline, CDR1 KGHSH and CDR2 LQKENI. The V gene lost 2 bases and the J gene lost 0 bases, with 7 bases spanning the gap. The DNA of the CDR3 is TGTGCCAGCTCACCAAGGGGTCCAACTAATGAAAAACTGTTTTTT. It specifies CASSPRGPTNEKLFF.

The table lists this clone with a few counts. The chain employs TRBV7-6 and TRBJ2-7; D may be TRBD2 (5 bases). CDR3 length: 13 amino acids. Germline V CDR1 and CDR2: SGHVS, FNYEAQ. V lost 1 base, J lost 2 bases, and 6 bases lay in between. CDR3 loop: CASSLGGPYEQYF. CDR3 sequence (DNA): TGTGCCAGCAGCTTAGGAGGGCCCTACGAGCAGTACTTC.

This chain connects TRBV7-2 to TRBJ2-3; 12 bases are a match to TRBD2. The CDR3 is 16 amino acids. The ends lost 5 bases at V and 0 bases at J; junction bases unmatched: 3. Per the germline V gene, CDR1 is SGHTA and CDR2 is FQGNSA. CDR3 loop: CASSPGLAGSTDTQYF. The DNA for the CDR3 is TGTGCCAGCAGCCCCGGACTAGCGGGGAGCACAGATACGCAGTATTTT. The variable domain in full, completed from reference TRBV7-2 and TRBJ2-3, reads GAGVSQSPSNKVTEKGKDVELRCDPISGHTALYWYRQSLGQGLEFLIYFQGNSAPDKSGLPSDRFSAERTGGSVSTLTIQRTQQEDSAVYLCASSPGLAGSTDTQYFGPGTRLTVL.

V is TRBV9 and J is TRBJ1-3; D is possibly TRBD1 (5 bases). V was cut by 4 bases and J by 4 bases, with 9 bases left in between. The germline CDR1 and CDR2 sequences are SGDLS and YYNGEE. CDR3 length equals 13 residues. CDR3 coding DNA: TGTGCCAGCAGCCCGTGGACAGGAAACACCATATATTTT. Translation gives CASSPWTGNTIYF.

V gene TRBV3-1 (or the pseudogene TRBV3-2) combines with J gene TRBJ1-1; no firm D call. Trimming shortened V by 1 base and J by 10 bases, and 13 bases separated the two germline ends. The germline V gene encodes CDR1 LGHDT and CDR2 YNNKEL (reference sequence). This CDR3 is 13 amino acids long. CDR3 residues: CASSQASSVAAFF. In nucleotides, the CDR3 is TGTGCCAGCAGCCAAGCCTCATCGGTAGCAGCTTTCTTT.

This clone appeared a single time. The gene calls are TRBV5-6 and TRBJ1-3; TRBD1 matches 7 bases. V shed 1 base and J 2 bases; nucleotides not matched to a gene: 6. The CDR3 extends over 16 amino acids. Germline V CDR1 and CDR2: SGHDT, YYEEEE. Written as DNA, the CDR3 is TGTGCCAGCAGCTTGCTGGTAGACAGGGCTGGAAACACCATATATTTT. This codes for CASSLLVDRAGNTIYF. The full variable domain, completed using reference TRBV5-6 and TRBJ1-3, is DAGVTQSPTHLIKTRGQQVTLRCSPKSGHDTVSWYQQALGQGPQFIFQYYEEEERQRGNFPDRFSGHQFPNYSSELNVNALLLGDSALYLCASSLLVDRAGNTIYFGEGSWLTVV.

This chain joins TRBV7-2 and TRBJ2-2; possibly TRBD1 for D (6 bases). The CDR3 is made up of 14 amino acids. Germline loops: CDR1 SGHTA, CDR2 FQGNSA. Trimming removed 3 bases from V and 5 bases from J, with 10 bases in between. The CDR3 DNA reads as TGTGCCAGCAGCTTTTCAGGGGCTACCGGGGAGCTGTTTTTT. This encodes CASSFSGATGELFF.

The chain has TRBV21-1 and TRBJ1-5; TRBD1, the D gene given by the table, was not confirmed from the DNA. TRBV21-1 is a recognized pseudogene. The CDR3 sequence is 16 residues long. The chain's CDR3 is CASSLCDFRGNQPQHF. The DNA of the CDR3 is TGTGCCAGCAGCCTTTGTGATTTCAGGGGTAATCAGCCCCAGCATTTT.

The V gene is TRBV5-8, the J gene TRBJ2-7; D remains ambiguous. CDR3 length: 15 residues. V was shortened by 3 bases and J by 2 bases, with 15 bases between the two germline ends. Germline CDR1 reads SGHTS; CDR2 reads YDEGEE. CDR3 bases: TGTGCCAGCAGCTCAACCGCTAGGTTTACCTACGAGCAGTACTTC. It translates to CASSSTARFTYEQYF.

The J gene is TRBJ1-1, the V gene TRBV7-9; D is ambiguous. The CDR3 length is 14 residues. The germline V and J ends were trimmed by 5 bases and 0 bases, with 10 bases remaining between them. CDR1 SEHNR and CDR2 FQNEAQ come from the germline V gene (reference sequence). DNA of the CDR3: TGTGCCAGCAGCCCAGGAGGGCTGAACACTGAAGCTTTCTTT. Its translation is CASSPGGLNTEAFF. Variable domain in full (rest from reference TRBV7-9 and TRBJ1-1): DTGVSQNPRHKITKRGQNVTFRCDPISEHNRLYWYRQTLGQGPEFLTYFQNEAQLEKSRLLSDRFSAERPKGSFSTLEIQRTEQGDSAMYLCASSPGGLNTEAFFGQGTRLTVV.

The chain joins TRBV20-1 to TRBJ1-2; TRBD1 agrees at 7 bases. With V trimmed by 7 bases and J by 6 bases, 5 bases remained unmatched. The CDR3 extends over 11 amino acids. Germline V lookup: CDR1 DFQATT, CDR2 SNEGSKA (reference sequence). The CDR3 sequence is CSGTTGNGYTF. The CDR3 nucleotides read TGCAGTGGAACGACAGGGAATGGCTACACCTTC.

V is TRBV5-4 and J is TRBJ2-1; 8 nucleotides match TRBD2. The V gene end was trimmed by 4 bases and the J gene end by 9 bases; junction bases not matched to a gene: 12. The CDR3 sequence is 15 residues long. Germline CDR1 and CDR2: SGHNT and YYREEE (reference sequence). The CDR3 loop reads CASSRAGLGVGEQFF. In DNA, the CDR3 is TGTGCCAGCAGCCGCGCGGGACTAGGGGTGGGTGAGCAGTTCTTC.

The chain couples TRBV6-1 to TRBJ1-2; the D gene is possibly TRBD1 (5 bases). The CDR3 sequence is 13 residues long. Germline V lookup: CDR1 MNHNS, CDR2 SASEGT. Trimming stripped 3 bases from V and 3 bases from J, with 8 bases between. The CDR3 DNA is TGTGCCAGCAGTGAGCAAGGGGACTATGGCTACACCTTC. This gives the protein CASSEQGDYGYTF.

DNA of the CDR3: TGTGCCAGCAGCCCAGACAGGGTTAGCAATCAGCCCCAGCATTTT. It translates to CASSPDRVSNQPQHF. The gene calls are TRBV3-1 (or the pseudogene TRBV3-2) and TRBJ1-5, with TRBD1 matching over 7 bases. V was clipped by 4 bases and J by 0 bases; unmatched bases: 3. Germline V CDR1 and CDR2: LGHDT, YNNKEL (reference sequence). The CDR3 runs 15 residues.

V and J are TRBV9 and TRBJ2-7, with TRBD2 matching 15 bases. Germline assignment: CDR1 SGDLS and CDR2 YYNGEE. This CDR3 has 16 amino acids. Germline trimming cut 4 bases from V and 3 bases from J; bases unmatched to any gene: 5. The CDR3, as DNA: TGTGCCAGCAGCCAAGGACTAGCGGGAGGGATCTACGAGCAGTACTTC. This codes for CASSQGLAGGIYEQYF.

V and J are TRBV6-2 or TRBV6-3 and TRBJ2-3; D remains unclear. The V gene's germline CDR1 is MNHEY and CDR2 SVGEGT. V lost 5 bases, J lost 0 bases, and 9 bases lay in between. CDR3 length equals 14 residues. The CDR3 protein is CASSRGESTDTQYF. CDR3 DNA sequence: TGTGCCAGCAGTCGCGGAGAAAGCACAGATACGCAGTATTTT.

V and J are TRBV18 and TRBJ1-6; D is possibly TRBD1 (6 bases). The length of the CDR3 is 13 residues. CDR1 and CDR2 (germline): KGHSH, LQKENI. The V end lost 3 bases, the J end lost 10 bases, and 10 bases lay between the germline ends. This CDR3 reads CASSPKGDSPLHF. DNA for the CDR3: TGTGCCAGCTCACCCAAGGGGGACTCACCCCTCCACTTT.

V and J are TRBV5-1 and TRBJ2-7, with 8 bases that match TRBD2. Trimming at V came to 0 bases and at J to 5 bases, leaving 4 bases not matched to a gene. The length of the CDR3 is 14 residues. Germline V gene lookup returns CDR1 SGHRS and CDR2 YFSETQ. This chain's CDR3 is CASSLVSGSNEQYF. The CDR3 coding sequence is TGCGCCAGCAGCTTGGTAAGCGGGAGCAACGAGCAGTACTTC.

This clone was found once. The J gene is TRBJ1-1, the V gene TRBV10-3, with a weak D call TRBD1 (6 bases). The CDR3 contains 15 residues. Germline CDR1 is ENHRY and CDR2 is SYGVKD. V was cut by 3 bases and J by 4 bases, with 15 bases left in between. This CDR3 is CAISDRQEPFTEAFF. The CDR3, as DNA: TGTGCCATCAGTGACCGACAGGAACCTTTCACTGAAGCTTTCTTT.

V and J are TRBV12-3 or TRBV12-4 and TRBJ1-2, with TRBD1 as a possible D gene (5 bases). This CDR3 spans 13 amino acids. Trimming removed 5 bases at V and 7 bases at J, with 14 bases between. This chain's CDR3 is CASSIQGDSGYTF. CDR3 bases: TGTGCCAGCAGTATCCAGGGTGACAGTGGCTACACCTTC.

The chain recombines TRBV2 with TRBJ2-2; D is ambiguous. The CDR3 runs to 13 residues. CDR1 SNHLY and CDR2 FYNNEI come from the germline V gene. The ends were cut back, 7 bases at V and 4 bases at J, with 10 bases in the middle. The CDR3 sequence is CASTGGSTGELFF. The CDR3 DNA sequence: TGTGCCAGCACCGGCGGCTCCACCGGGGAGCTGTTTTTT.

This clone was detected only a few times. The chain recombines TRBV2 with TRBJ2-1, with D maybe TRBD2 (6 bases). In germline, CDR1 is SNHLY, CDR2 FYNNEI. The CDR3 spans 13 residues. V lost 5 bases and J lost 4, with 9 bases in between. The CDR3 sequence is CASSNREYNEQFF. The CDR3 DNA is TGTGCCAGCAGTAACCGGGAGTACAATGAGCAGTTCTTC.

The rearrangement joins TRBV19 to TRBJ2-1; TRBD2 matches at 11 bases. This CDR3 has 16 residues. From germline, CDR1 is LNHDA and CDR2 SQIVND (reference sequence). J gave up 8 bases and V 7 bases, and 13 bases lay outside the gene matches. This CDR3 reads CASTPGLAALGDEQFF. The DNA for the CDR3 is TGTGCCAGTACCCCGGGACTAGCGGCCTTGGGCGATGAGCAGTTCTTC.

The chain carries TRBV11-2 and TRBJ1-2, with a weak D call TRBD1 (6 bases). The CDR3 loop spans 15 amino acids. Between the trimmed V and J ends, which lost 3 bases and 5 bases, there was a span of 16 bases. Germline assignment: CDR1 SGHAT and CDR2 FQNNGV. CDR3 sequence: CASSLGEQGVYGYTF. The CDR3 DNA is TGTGCCAGCAGCTTGGGGGAACAGGGTGTTTATGGCTACACCTTC.

V gene TRBV5-4 combines with J gene TRBJ2-1, with TRBD2 as a possible D gene (6 bases). Trimming cost V 4 bases and J 0 bases, with 8 bases left between them. Germline values: CDR1 SGHNT, CDR2 YYREEE (reference sequence). This CDR3 comprises 14 residues. CDR3 coding DNA: TGTGCCAGCAGCCGGGGGAGCTCCTACAATGAGCAGTTCTTC. Its protein product is CASSRGSSYNEQFF. Supplemented by reference TRBV5-4 and TRBJ2-1, the full variable domain reads ETGVTQSPTHLIKTRGQQVTLRCSSQSGHNTVSWYQQALGQGPQFIFQYYREEENGRGNFPPRFSGLQFPNYSSELNVNALELDDSALYLCASSRGSSYNEQFFGPGTRLTVL.

CDR3 sequence: CASSLEGYRGNEKLFF. The CDR3 nucleotides are TGCGCCAGCAGCTTGGAGGGTTACAGGGGGAATGAAAAACTGTTTTTT. The chain carries TRBV5-1 and TRBJ1-4; 8 bases agree with TRBD1. CDR3 size: 16 residues. Germline assignment: CDR1 SGHRS and CDR2 YFSETQ. Trimming cost V 0 bases and J 5 bases; bases outside gene matches: 6.

The chain joins TRBV6-2 or TRBV6-3 to TRBJ1-1; possible D gene TRBD1, 6 bases. V gave up 6 bases and J gave up 12 bases, with 20 bases separating them. This CDR3 spans 13 amino acids. Germline lookup yields CDR1 MNHEY and CDR2 SVGEGT. CDR3 in DNA: TGTGCCAGCAGCTCTTCCGGGGGGGCGTGGACTTTCTTT. Translation: CASSSSGGAWTFF.